These 19 T cell receptor beta chains originate from one sample sequenced in a study of CD8+CD57+ T cells in acquired aplastic anemia. Profiling that covered TCR beta VDJ and CDR3 relied on genomic DNA as its template. MiXCR, applied by TCRdb to the reads, yields one record per CDR3 protein. The sample contains over 150,000 distinct CDR3 sequences, just over 50% of which appear only once. Patients chosen for sequencing had CD8+CD57+ cells that had expanded, as shown by flow cytometry. Sequencing used sorted CD4+, CD8+, or CD8+CD57+ T cells (not recorded which) from PBMCs. The receptors shown here come from a human donor with aplastic anemia.

The chain has TRBV2 and TRBJ1-3; TRBD1 matches 10 bases. V was pared by 8 bases and J by 6 bases, with 7 bases of the junction left unmatched. The CDR3 consists of 14 residues. Germline assignment: CDR1 SNHLY and CDR2 FYNNEI. In DNA form, the CDR3 reads TGTGCCAGCGGCTCCGGGACAGGGGAAAACACCATATATTTT. Amino acids: CASGSGTGENTIYF.

This chain uses TRBV10-3 with TRBJ2-5; 14 bases are a match to TRBD2. The germline V gene encodes CDR1 ENHRY and CDR2 SYGVKD. The CDR3 runs 18 residues. V lost 7 bases, J lost 3 bases, and 13 bases stayed unmatched. DNA of the CDR3: TGTGCCATCAAATCCGGGACTAGCGGGAGTATTCGGGAAGAGACCCAGTACTTC. It specifies CAIKSGTSGSIREETQYF.

Ten or more counts support this clonotype. This chain uses TRBV2 with TRBJ2-1, with 7 bases that match TRBD2. J was trimmed by 0 bases and V by 4 bases; bases with no gene match: 6. CDR3 size: 16 residues. CDR1 and CDR2 (germline): SNHLY, FYNNEI. The CDR3 loop is CASSGGGSISYNEQFF. The CDR3 DNA follows: TGTGCCAGCAGTGGGGGGGGGTCAATCTCCTACAATGAGCAGTTCTTC. Full variable domain (rest looked up from reference TRBV2 and TRBJ2-1): EPEVTQTPSHQVTQMGQEVILRCVPISNHLYFYWYRQILGQKVEFLVSFYNNEISEKSEIFDDQFSVERPDGSNFTLKIRSTKLEDSAMYFCASSGGGSISYNEQFFGPGTRLTVL.

This clonotype appeared a single time. The rearrangement uses TRBV3-1 and TRBJ1-1; no reliable D call. Germline V gives CDR1 LGHDT, CDR2 YNNKEL (reference sequence). Trimming pared 1 base from V and 8 bases from J, leaving 5 bases between. This CDR3 has 11 residues. CDR3 coding DNA: TGTGCCAGCAGCCAAGGCAGGGAAGCTTTCTTT. This gives the protein CASSQGREAFF.

This chain joins TRBV2 and TRBJ1-1; tentatively, D is TRBD1 (5 bases). This CDR3 has 15 residues. V was shortened by 7 bases and J by 2 bases, with 17 bases between the two germline ends. Germline V gene sequence: CDR1 SNHLY, CDR2 FYNNEI. The CDR3 protein is CASKEFGRTNTEAFF. The CDR3, as DNA: TGTGCCAGCAAAGAATTCGGACGGACAAACACTGAAGCTTTCTTT.

A few counts support this clonotype. This chain uses TRBV4-3 with TRBJ2-3, with 12 bases fitting TRBD1. Germline V CDR1 and CDR2: LGHNA, YSLEER. CDR3 size: 17 residues. V trimming: 3 bases; J trimming: 6 bases; junction bases outside the gene matches: 10. CDR3 residues: CASSQEPGTGGRDTQYF. CDR3 coding DNA: TGCGCCAGCAGCCAGGAACCCGGGACAGGGGGCAGGGATACGCAGTATTTT.

Note on this clonotype: This sequence may be a read error, since a much larger clone differs from it by one base. The limits of the CDR3 on the DNA are not certain, so only TCRdb's listed CDR3 is given. The V gene is TRBV9, the J gene TRBJ2-1; the listed D gene, TRBD1, was not tested against the DNA. Germline V gene data show CDR1 as SGDLS and CDR2 as YYNGEE. The CDR3 is 13 residues long, ends included. CDR3 residues: CASSVAGGTEQSF.

This clonotype came up once. The chain links TRBV29-1 to TRBJ2-7; D is undetermined. V dropped 5 bases and J dropped 1 base, with 6 bases sitting between them. Germline V gene sequence: CDR1 SQVTM, CDR2 ANQGSEA. This CDR3 is 11 amino acids long. The CDR3 spells CSVMESYEQYF. As DNA, the CDR3 is TGCAGCGTTATGGAATCCTACGAGCAGTACTTC.

The J gene is TRBJ2-1, the V gene TRBV7-2; D call uncertain. The V and J ends lost 5 bases and 7 bases respectively, with 12 bases between them. CDR1 is SGHTA, CDR2 FQGNSA, per germline. The CDR3 spans 13 residues. The CDR3 DNA reads as TGTGCCAGCAGCCCGGAGATGGGGAATGAGCAGTTCTTC. This encodes CASSPEMGNEQFF.

This clonotype has ten or more counts. The gene calls are TRBV11-1 and TRBJ2-7; 9 positions agree with TRBD1. CDR3 length equals 15 residues. J was trimmed by 3 bases and V by 4 bases; bases with no gene match: 7. The germline V gene has CDR1 SGHAT and CDR2 FQDESV (reference sequence). Here the CDR3 reads CASSSAGTGFYEQYF. CDR3 DNA: TGTGCCAGCAGCTCCGCCGGGACAGGGTTCTACGAGCAGTACTTC.

The chain links TRBV20-1 to TRBJ2-3, with 8 bases fitting TRBD2. The CDR3 covers 16 residues. Germline lookup yields CDR1 DFQATT and CDR2 SNEGSKA (reference sequence). Trimming took 3 bases from V and 2 from J; bases not matched to a gene: 10. The CDR3 DNA follows: TGCAGTGCTAGCGGGGTGGCTAGCGGGTACACAGATACGCAGTATTTT. Protein product: CSASGVASGYTDTQYF.

V usage is TRBV20-1 and J usage is TRBJ2-3; TRBD2 agrees at 7 bases. The CDR3 runs 13 residues. CDR1 and CDR2 (germline): DFQATT, SNEGSKA (reference sequence). V dropped 1 base and J dropped 4; count of bases not matched to a gene: 2. The CDR3 reads CSARGGGADTQYF. CDR3 bases: TGCAGTGCTAGAGGGGGAGGGGCAGATACGCAGTATTTT.

This clonotype was seen a few times. The V call is TRBV10-2, the J call TRBJ1-6; 7 nucleotides align to TRBD1. This CDR3 comprises 13 residues. The ends lost 3 bases at V and 10 bases at J; junction bases unmatched: 3. Germline-derived CDR1 and CDR2 are WSHSY and SAAADI. As DNA, the CDR3 is TGCGCCAGCAGTGACCAGGGGGGATCACCCCTCCACTTT. Amino acid sequence: CASSDQGGSPLHF.

This sequence joins TRBV10-3 and TRBJ1-6; 9 bases are a match to TRBD1. V was clipped by 0 bases and J by 5 bases; unmatched bases: 2. The CDR3 runs 16 residues. Germline CDR1 reads ENHRY; CDR2 reads SYGVKD. The CDR3 region is CAISESDRGNNSPLHF. The CDR3 coding sequence is TGTGCCATCAGTGAGTCAGACAGGGGGAATAATTCACCCCTCCACTTT.

The table lists this clonotype with many counts. The V call is TRBV3-1, the J call TRBJ1-2; 7 bases match TRBD1. CDR1 and CDR2 (germline): LGHDT, YNNKEL (reference sequence). The CDR3 totals 14 residues. V was clipped by 7 bases and J by 2 bases; unmatched bases: 7. This CDR3 reads CASTLDRFNYGYTF. The CDR3 DNA reads as TGTGCCAGCACGTTGGACAGGTTCAACTATGGCTACACCTTC.

This chain joins TRBV7-3 and TRBJ1-2; D gene unclear. CDR3 length: 12 residues. V was pared by 5 bases and J by 4 bases, with 8 bases between. CDR1 is SGHTA, CDR2 FQGTGA, per germline. DNA for the CDR3: TGTGCCAGCAGCCTGGAGGGCTATGGCTACACCTTC. It is translated as CASSLEGYGYTF. The whole variable domain, filled in from reference TRBV7-3 and TRBJ1-2, reads GAGVSQTPSNKVTEKGKYVELRCDPISGHTALYWYRQSLGQGPEFLIYFQGTGAADDSGLPNDRFFAVRPEGSVSTLKIQRTERGDSAVYLCASSLEGYGYTFGSGTRLTVV.

The V gene is TRBV20-1, the J gene TRBJ2-1; no reliable D call. Per the germline V gene, CDR1 is DFQATT and CDR2 is SNEGSKA (reference sequence). V lost 3 bases, J lost 0 bases, and 12 bases lay in between. The CDR3 extends over 15 amino acids. CDR3 sequence: CSARVTASSYNEQFF. The DNA for the CDR3 is TGCAGTGCTAGGGTCACGGCTAGCTCCTACAATGAGCAGTTCTTC.

This clonotype was recorded many times. The chain carries TRBV2 and TRBJ2-4; D may be TRBD1 or TRBD2 (5 bases each). Trimming shortened V by 10 bases and J by 15 bases, and 19 bases separated the two germline ends. The CDR3 spans 11 residues. In germline, CDR1 is SNHLY, CDR2 FYNNEI. Written as DNA, the CDR3 is TGTGCCACTACCACTAGGACAAGCCGGTACTTC. It yields the protein CATTTRTSRYF.

This clonotype was seen only a few times. Just one base apart from a much larger clone, this may be a read error. This chain joins TRBV4-3 and TRBJ2-7; D is unclear. CDR1 is LGHNA and CDR2 is YSLEER in the germline V gene. This CDR3 is built from 14 residues. Trimming took off 0 bases at V and 1 base at J, with 7 bases between the two ends. CDR3 amino acids: CASSQEVDSYEQYF. In DNA form, the CDR3 reads TGCGCCAGCAGCCAAGAGGTGGATTCCTACGAGCAGTACTTC.